The 11 T cell receptor beta chains reported below all come from one sample, sequenced in a study of blood T cell repertoires in COVID-19 (dated by TCRdb to the early 2020s). Library creation used the immunoSEQ multiplex PCR assay. TCRdb re-hosts the immuneACCESS table, in-frame sequences only. Its copies lack some clones; in the studies checked, an unresolved V gene accounts for under half of them, and the cause for the rest is not known. This sample holds about 130,000 clones; about 88% were observed only once. The ten largest clonotypes hold over 1% of the sample. Input material: peripheral blood. These receptors were obtained from a woman of 80 years or more with acute or convalescent COVID-19.

The V call is TRBV28, the J call TRBJ2-7; perhaps TRBD2 as D (6 bases). V lost 7 bases to trimming and J lost 7 bases, with 11 bases between them. The CDR3 runs 11 residues. Germline-derived CDR1 and CDR2 are MDHEN and SYDVKM. CDR3 in DNA: TGTGCCAGCAATATCGGAGGGGAGCAGTACTTC. This gives the protein CASNIGGEQYF. Complete variable domain (other parts from reference TRBV28 and TRBJ2-7): DVKVTQSSRYLVKRTGEKVFLECVQDMDHENMFWYRQDPGLGLRLIYFSYDVKMKEKGDIPEGYSVSREKKERFSLILESASTNQTSMYLCASNIGGEQYFGPGTRLTVT.

This chain joins TRBV6-5 and TRBJ1-2; D is uncertain. Germline CDR1 is MNHEY and CDR2 is SVGAGI. V lost 6 bases and J 9 bases, leaving 17 bases between the germline ends. This CDR3 comprises 13 residues. The CDR3 DNA sequence: TGTGCCAGCAGCAGAGAGGGTCGAGAGCGCTACACCTTC. Its protein product is CASSREGRERYTF.

The chain has TRBV9 and TRBJ1-2; 7 nucleotides align to TRBD1. Germline CDR1 and CDR2: SGDLS and YYNGEE. V lost 0 bases and J lost 2; bases outside the gene matches: 4. The CDR3 spans 15 residues. CDR3: CASSVAGQRNYGYTF. For the CDR3, the DNA is TGTGCCAGCAGCGTAGCGGGACAGAGGAACTATGGCTACACCTTC. Full variable domain (outside the CDR3, taken from reference TRBV9 and TRBJ1-2): DSGVTQTPKHLITATGQRVTLRCSPRSGDLSVYWYQQSLDQGLQFLIQYYNGEERAKGNILERFSAQQFPDLHSELNLSSLELGDSALYFCASSVAGQRNYGYTFGSGTRLTVV.

This sequence joins TRBV20-1 and TRBJ2-7; the D gene is possibly TRBD1 (6 bases). Trimming removed 5 bases from V and 4 bases from J, with 9 bases in between. CDR1 is DFQATT and CDR2 is SNEGSKA in the germline V gene (reference sequence). The CDR3 is 11 residues long. The CDR3 bases are TGCAGTGCTCGCGGACAGTACGAGCAGTACTTC. Its protein product is CSARGQYEQYF.

The genes are TRBV28 and TRBJ1-2; D not certain. V lost 8 bases, J lost 4 bases, and 11 bases lay in between. The CDR3 has 12 amino acids. Germline CDR1 MDHEN, CDR2 SYDVKM. CDR3 sequence (DNA): TGTGCCAGCGGCCCCCCTCGCTATGGCTACACCTTC. It yields the protein CASGPPRYGYTF.

The chain recombines TRBV9 with TRBJ2-1; D might be TRBD2 (6 bases). There are 15 residues in the CDR3. V lost 0 bases, J lost 8 bases, and 15 bases lay in between. CDR1 and CDR2 (germline): SGDLS, YYNGEE. CDR3 nucleotides: TGTGCCAGCAGCGTAGAGGAGGTCCGGAGGGATGAGCAGTTCTTC. Translation gives CASSVEEVRRDEQFF.

The CDR3 DNA is TGTGCCAGCAGTGAACGTTGGCAGGGTTACGAGCAGTACTTC. Translating it yields CASSERWQGYEQYF. V and J are TRBV6-1 and TRBJ2-7, with D possibly matching TRBD1 (5 bases). The V end lost 2 bases, the J end lost 4 bases, and 12 bases lay between the germline ends. CDR3 length equals 14 residues. Per germline, CDR1 MNHNS and CDR2 SASEGT.

V is TRBV5-6 and J is TRBJ1-2, with TRBD1 as a possible D gene (5 bases). Germline CDR1 reads SGHDT; CDR2 reads YYEEEE. The germline V and J ends were trimmed by 1 base and 10 bases, with 11 bases remaining between them. The CDR3 runs 12 residues. CDR3 sequence: CASSLIQGHYTF. For the CDR3, the DNA is TGTGCCAGCAGCTTGATCCAGGGCCACTACACCTTC.

The chain recombines TRBV4-1 with TRBJ1-3, with 11 bases lining up with TRBD1. Germline CDR1 and CDR2: MGHRA and YSYEKL. The CDR3 loop spans 18 amino acids. With V trimmed by 1 base and J by 0 bases, 5 bases remained unmatched. CDR3 nucleotide sequence: TGCGCCAGCAGCCAAGTTAGGGACAGGGGGTCCTCTGGAAACACCATATATTTT. As protein: CASSQVRDRGSSGNTIYF.

This rearrangement joins TRBV3-1 (or the pseudogene TRBV3-2) to TRBJ1-3; weak D call: TRBD1 (5 bases). V lost 5 bases and J 7 bases, leaving 21 bases between the germline ends. This CDR3 has 16 amino acids. Germline CDR1 is LGHDT and CDR2 is YNNKEL (reference sequence). The CDR3 DNA is TGTGCCAGCAGCTCCAGCTCTCGGATGGGGGGGAACACCATATATTTT. Translated, it gives CASSSSSRMGGNTIYF.

The chain has TRBV29-1 and TRBJ1-2, with D possibly being TRBD1 (5 bases). Trimming cost V 6 bases and J 4 bases, with 12 bases left between them. The CDR3 runs to 12 residues. The germline V gene has CDR1 SQVTM and CDR2 ANQGSEA. CDR3 protein: CSVRGTRYGYTF. CDR3 DNA: TGCAGCGTCCGGGGGACCCGCTATGGCTACACCTTC.